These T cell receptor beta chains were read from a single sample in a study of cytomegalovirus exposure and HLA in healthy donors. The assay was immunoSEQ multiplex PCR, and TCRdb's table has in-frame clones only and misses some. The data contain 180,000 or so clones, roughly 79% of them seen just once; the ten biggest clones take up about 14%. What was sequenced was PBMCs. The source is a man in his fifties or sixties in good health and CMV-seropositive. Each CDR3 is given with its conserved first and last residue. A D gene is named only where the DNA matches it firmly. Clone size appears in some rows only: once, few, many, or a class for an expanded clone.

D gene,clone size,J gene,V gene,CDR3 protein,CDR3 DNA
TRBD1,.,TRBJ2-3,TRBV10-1,CASNYPGQVITDTQYF,TGCGCCAGCAATTATCCGGGACAGGTCATCACAGATACGCAGTATTTT
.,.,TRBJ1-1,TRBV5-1,CASSLQGRRTEAFF,TGCGCCAGCAGCTTGCAGGGTAGACGGACTGAAGCTTTCTTT
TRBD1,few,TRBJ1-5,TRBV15,CATSRTGRGSNQPQHF,TGTGCCACCAGCAGGACAGGGCGGGGTAGCAATCAGCCCCAGCATTTT
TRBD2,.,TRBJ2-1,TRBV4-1,CASSRGTSGGNEQFF,TGCGCCAGCAGCCGAGGGACTAGCGGCGGCAATGAGCAGTTCTTC
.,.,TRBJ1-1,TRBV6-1,CASSLTGNEAFF,TGTGCCAGCAGCCTAACAGGGAATGAAGCTTTCTTT
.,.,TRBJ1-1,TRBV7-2,CASSLEGRTEAFF,TGTGCCAGCAGCTTAGAAGGACGGACAGAAGCTTTCTTT
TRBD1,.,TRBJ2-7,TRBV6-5,CASSLEQGGADEQYF,TGTGCCAGCAGTCTTGAACAGGGGGGAGCGGATGAGCAGTACTTC
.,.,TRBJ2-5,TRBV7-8,CASSLAAGGQETQYF,TGTGCCAGCAGCTTAGCCGCAGGGGGGCAAGAGACCCAGTACTTC
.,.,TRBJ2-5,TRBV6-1,CASNRMEGGRETQYF,TGTGCCAGCAATCGGATGGAGGGGGGGCGAGAGACCCAGTACTTC
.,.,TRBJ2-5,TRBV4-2,CASSQDRETQYF,TGTGCCAGCAGCCAAGATCGGGAGACCCAGTACTTC
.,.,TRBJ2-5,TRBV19,CASSSSPGQETQYF,TGTGCCAGTAGTAGTTCCCCCGGGCAAGAGACCCAGTACTTC
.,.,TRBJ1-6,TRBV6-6,CASSPGLNSPLHF,TGTGCCAGCAGTCCTGGACTAAATTCACCCCTCCACTTT
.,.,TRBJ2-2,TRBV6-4,CASSDSGLTGELFF,TGTGCCAGCAGTGACTCGGGCCTCACCGGGGAGCTGTTTTTT
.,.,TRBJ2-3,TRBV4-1,CASSRDYHTDTQYF,TGCGCCAGCAGCCGAGACTATCACACAGATACGCAGTATTTT
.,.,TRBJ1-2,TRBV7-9,CASSLNRWGYTF,TGTGCCAGCAGCTTAAACAGGTGGGGCTACACCTTC
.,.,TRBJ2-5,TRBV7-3,CASSLGQAQETQYF,TGTGCCAGCAGCTTAGGGCAGGCCCAAGAGACCCAGTACTTC
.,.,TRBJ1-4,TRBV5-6,CASSFTGQNEKLFF,TGTGCCAGCAGCTTCACAGGGCAAAATGAAAAACTGTTTTTT
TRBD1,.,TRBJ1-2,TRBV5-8,CASSLGPRQGRSYGYTF,TGTGCCAGCAGCTTGGGGCCACGACAGGGGAGAAGCTATGGCTACACCTTC
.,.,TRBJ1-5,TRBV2,CASRHRGNQPQHF,TGTGCCAGCAGACACAGGGGCAATCAGCCCCAGCATTTT
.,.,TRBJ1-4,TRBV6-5,CASSYSGGTNEKLFF,TGTGCCAGCAGTTATTCCGGCGGAACTAATGAAAAACTGTTTTTT
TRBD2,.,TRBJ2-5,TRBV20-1,CSALGGETQYF,TGCAGTGCCCTGGGAGGGGAGACCCAGTACTTC
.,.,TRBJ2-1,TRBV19,CASKGLWTTSSYNEQFF,TGTGCCAGTAAAGGACTATGGACTACCAGCTCCTACAATGAGCAGTTCTTC
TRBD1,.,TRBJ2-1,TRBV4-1,CASSQVGTAYYNEQFF,TGCGCCAGCAGCCAAGTCGGGACAGCCTACTACAATGAGCAGTTCTTC
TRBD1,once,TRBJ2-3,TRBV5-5,CASSSGSSGGPDTQYF,TGTGCCAGCAGCTCGGGGTCATCAGGGGGACCGGATACGCAGTATTTT
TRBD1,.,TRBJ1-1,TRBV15,CATSEQGGLTEAFF,TGTGCCACCAGCGAACAGGGGGGTTTAACTGAAGCTTTCTTT
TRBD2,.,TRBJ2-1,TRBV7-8,CASQLAGGPDEQFF,TGTGCCAGCCAACTAGCGGGGGGGCCTGATGAGCAGTTCTTC
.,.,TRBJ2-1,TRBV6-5,CASSRTSRNRQFF,TGTGCCAGCAGTAGGACTTCTCGGAATCGGCAGTTCTTC
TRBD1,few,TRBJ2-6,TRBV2,CAGSRDSLFGAGANVLTF,TGTGCCGGAAGCCGGGACAGCCTGTTCGGGGCTGGGGCCAACGTCCTGACTTTC
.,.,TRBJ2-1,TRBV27,CASRFNTRNEQFF,TGTGCCAGCAGATTTAATACGAGAAATGAGCAGTTCTTC
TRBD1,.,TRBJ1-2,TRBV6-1,CASSADRGGGYGYTF,TGTGCCAGCAGTGCCGACAGGGGCGGGGGCTATGGCTACACCTTC
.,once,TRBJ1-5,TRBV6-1,CASNTRGDQPQHF,TGTGCCAGCAATACACGCGGCGATCAGCCCCAGCATTTT
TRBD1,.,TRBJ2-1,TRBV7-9,CASSPGTASYNEQFF,TGTGCCAGCAGCCCGGGGACAGCGTCCTACAATGAGCAGTTCTTC
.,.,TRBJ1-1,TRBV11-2,CASRAGGSLTEAFF,TGTGCCTCTAGAGCGGGAGGGAGCCTCACTGAAGCTTTCTTT
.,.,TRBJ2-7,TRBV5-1,CASSLFLGSDEQYF,TGCGCCAGCAGCTTGTTTTTGGGTAGCGACGAGCAGTACTTC
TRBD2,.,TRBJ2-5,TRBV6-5,CASSYSGGAYETQYF,TGTGCCAGCAGTTATAGCGGGGGGGCCTATGAGACCCAGTACTTC
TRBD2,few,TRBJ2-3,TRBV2,CASSRWEGPSTDTQYF,TGTGCCAGCTCCCGGTGGGAGGGCCCAAGCACAGATACGCAGTATTTT
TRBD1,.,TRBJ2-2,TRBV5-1,CASSSRDRGSGELFF,TGCGCCAGCAGCTCCCGGGACAGGGGATCCGGGGAGCTGTTTTTT
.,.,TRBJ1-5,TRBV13,CASSLGQGRSNQPQHF,TGTGCCAGCAGCTTAGGGCAGGGCAGAAGCAATCAGCCCCAGCATTTT
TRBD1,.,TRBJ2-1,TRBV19,CASSISSGGSIYNEQFF,TGTGCCAGTAGTATCTCTTCAGGGGGATCAATCTACAATGAGCAGTTCTTC
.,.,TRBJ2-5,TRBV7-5,CARRGTFETQYF,TGTGCCAGAAGGGGGACTTTCGAGACCCAGTACTTC
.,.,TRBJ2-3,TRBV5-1,CASSFEGFDTQYF,TGCGCCAGCAGCTTTGAGGGATTTGATACGCAGTATTTT
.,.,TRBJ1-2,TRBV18,CASSPVAQAVYGYTF,TGTGCCAGCTCACCAGTGGCACAGGCGGTCTATGGCTACACCTTC
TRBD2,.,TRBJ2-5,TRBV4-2,CASSQVVSGGRETQYF,TGTGCCAGCAGCCAAGTAGTTAGCGGGGGGCGGGAGACCCAGTACTTC
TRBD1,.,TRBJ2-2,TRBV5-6,CASSLGTGNTGELFF,TGTGCCAGCAGCTTGGGGACAGGGAACACCGGGGAGCTGTTTTTT
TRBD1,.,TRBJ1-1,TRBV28,CASSLWAGGLNTEAFF,TGTGCCAGCAGTTTATGGGCAGGGGGCCTAAACACTGAAGCTTTCTTT
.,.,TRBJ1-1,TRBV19,CASSIQSQDTEAFF,TGTGCCAGTAGTATACAGTCTCAGGACACTGAAGCTTTCTTT
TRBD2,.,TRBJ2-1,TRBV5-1,CASSETSGGAFAFNEQFF,TGCGCCAGCAGCGAAACTAGCGGGGGGGCCTTCGCTTTTAATGAGCAGTTCTTC
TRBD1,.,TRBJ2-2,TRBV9,CASSGADRGRDTGELFF,TGTGCCAGCAGCGGGGCTGACAGGGGGCGGGACACCGGGGAGCTGTTTTTT
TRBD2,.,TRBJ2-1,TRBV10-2,CASSRTTSGGTYNEQFF,TGCGCCAGCAGTCGAACCACTAGCGGGGGCACCTACAATGAGCAGTTCTTC